The source of this T cell receptor beta chain is a study of T cell changes during pregnancy in multiple sclerosis (dated by TCRdb to the late 2010s). As for the study more broadly: The study examined how the T cell repertoire changed over the course of pregnancy in women with multiple sclerosis.

Points on this clone: Its antigen is unknown. Nothing much larger sits one base from this clone, and base qualities are not available.

Libraries came from the immunoSEQ multiplex PCR assay. TCRdb carries this immuneACCESS record with in-frame sequences only. Its versions omit some clonotypes, under half of them owing to an unresolved V gene in the studies checked, with the rest unexplained. Within this sample are about 80,000 clones, with over 85% of them counted one time only. The top ten hold around 0.22% of the sample. The junction shows trimming of 3 bases on V and 6 bases on J, plus 9 bases between the germline ends. According to the germline V gene, CDR1 reads SGHTA and CDR2 reads FQGNSA. The CDR3 runs 14 residues from the cysteine to the phenylalanine. Just the 42-base CDR3 DNA is kept, in frame starting at base 1.

Sample: CD4+ T cells from peripheral blood mononuclear cells, taken before pregnancy. Recombination connected TRBV7-2 to TRBJ1-6; tentative D gene TRBD1, with 6 bases matching. This clonotype was obtained from a female donor with multiple sclerosis, enrolled in a pregnancy study. The DNA reads TGTGCCAGCAGCTTCTTACAGGGTAATTCACCCCTCCACTTT. Its amino acids are CASSFLQGNSPLHF.